This TCR beta chain originates from a study of T-cell reconstitution after alpha-beta-depleted transplantation in children. This clonotype turned up a few times. TCRbeta library construction was performed incorporating unique molecular identifiers. TCRdb ran MiXCR on the PCR reads and lists one entry per CDR3 protein. This sample has roughly 610,000 distinct CDR3 sequences, with over 9.5% found just once. In germline, CDR1 is DFQATT, CDR2 SNEGSKA (reference sequence). With 6 bases removed from V and 0 bases from J, the gap between germline ends came to 15 bases. The CDR3 covers 15 residues. This specimen was PBMCs from the stem cell graft donor, taken from the stem cell graft. The TCR sequence derives from a human donor who donated a stem cell graft to a child with acute myeloid leukemia. The chain uses TRBV20-1 and TRBJ1-5; D possibly corresponds to TRBD1 (6 bases). DNA of the CDR3: TGCAGTGCCCATAGGGGGGGTGGTAGCAATCAGCCCCAGCATTTT. Amino acid sequence: CSAHRGGGSNQPQHF.